This T cell receptor (beta chain) is drawn from a study of OX40 agonist ivuxolimab in advanced cancers. Assay used: immunoSEQ multiplex PCR; TCRdb lists only in-frame clones, some missing. The repertoire has fewer than 15,000 clones, about 81% of them found once; the top ten carry roughly 46%. Trimming took 3 bases from V and 4 from J, leaving 16 bases between them. The CDR3 spans 15 residues. CDR1 is SGHTA, CDR2 FQGNSA, per germline. Sequencing was performed on CD4+ or CD8+ T cells sorted from blood, taken in a trial of the OX40 agonist ivuxolimab. The TCR sequence derives from an adult with an advanced solid tumor such as melanoma, head and neck, liver or kidney cancer. This sequence joins TRBV7-2 and TRBJ2-7, with D perhaps given as TRBD1 or TRBD2 (6 bases each). The CDR3 region has the DNA TGTGCCAGCAGCTTCCGCGGGACATCAGCTTACGAGCAGTACTTC. Translation gives CASSFRGTSAYEQYF.